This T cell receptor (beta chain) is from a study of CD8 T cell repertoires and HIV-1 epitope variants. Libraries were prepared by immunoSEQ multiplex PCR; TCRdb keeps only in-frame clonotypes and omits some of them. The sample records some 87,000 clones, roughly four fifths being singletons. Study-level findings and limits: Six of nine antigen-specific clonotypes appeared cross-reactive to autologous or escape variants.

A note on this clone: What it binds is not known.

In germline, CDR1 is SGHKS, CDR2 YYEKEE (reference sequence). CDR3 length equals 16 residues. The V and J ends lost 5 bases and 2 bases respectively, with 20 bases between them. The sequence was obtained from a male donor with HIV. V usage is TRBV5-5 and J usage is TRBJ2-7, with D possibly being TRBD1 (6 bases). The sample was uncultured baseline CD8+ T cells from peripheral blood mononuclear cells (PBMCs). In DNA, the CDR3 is TGTGCCAGCAGGGCGACAGGTCCGACCCCAACCTACGAGCAGTACTTC. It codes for CASRATGPTPTYEQYF.